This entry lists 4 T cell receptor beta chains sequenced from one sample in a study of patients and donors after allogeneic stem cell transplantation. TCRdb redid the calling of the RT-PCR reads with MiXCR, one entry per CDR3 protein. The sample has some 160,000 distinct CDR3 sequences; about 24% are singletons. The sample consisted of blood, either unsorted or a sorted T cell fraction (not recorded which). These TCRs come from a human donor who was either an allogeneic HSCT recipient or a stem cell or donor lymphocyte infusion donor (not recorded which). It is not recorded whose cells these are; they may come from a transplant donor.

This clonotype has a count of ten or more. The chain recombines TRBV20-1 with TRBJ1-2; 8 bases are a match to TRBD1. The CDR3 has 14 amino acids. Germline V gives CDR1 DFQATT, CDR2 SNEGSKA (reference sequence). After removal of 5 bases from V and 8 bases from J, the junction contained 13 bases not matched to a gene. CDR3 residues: CSAGPLTGDVGYTF. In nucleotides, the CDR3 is TGCAGTGCTGGTCCCCTGACAGGGGATGTAGGCTACACCTTC.

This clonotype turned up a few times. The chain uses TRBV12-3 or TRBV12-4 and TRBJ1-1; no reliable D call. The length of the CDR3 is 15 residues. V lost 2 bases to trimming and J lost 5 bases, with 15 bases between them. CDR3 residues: CASSLHGPSSTEAFF. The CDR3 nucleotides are TGTGCCAGCAGTTTACACGGCCCGAGCTCGACTGAAGCTTTCTTT.

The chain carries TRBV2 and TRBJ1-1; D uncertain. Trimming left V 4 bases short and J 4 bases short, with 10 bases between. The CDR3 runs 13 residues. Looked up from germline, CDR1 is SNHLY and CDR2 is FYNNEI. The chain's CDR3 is CASSAAWPTEAFF. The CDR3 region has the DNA TGTGCCAGCAGTGCGGCCTGGCCCACTGAAGCTTTCTTT.

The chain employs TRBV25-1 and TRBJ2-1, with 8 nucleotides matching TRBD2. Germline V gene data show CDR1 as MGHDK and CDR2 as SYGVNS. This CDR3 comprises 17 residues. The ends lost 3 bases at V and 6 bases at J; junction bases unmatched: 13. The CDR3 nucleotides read TGTGCCAGCAGTGACCCCAGGGGTAGCGGGAAAGGCAATGAGCAGTTCTTC. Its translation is CASSDPRGSGKGNEQFF.